This T cell receptor beta chain was captured by sequencing in a study of cytomegalovirus exposure and HLA in healthy donors. PCR used 60 Vbeta primers and 13 Jbeta primers. The method was immunoSEQ multiplex PCR; TCRdb's version includes in-frame clones alone and lacks a portion of them. Counted here are over 150,000 clones, about 77% occurring once; the ten biggest clones make up roughly 7.5%. About this clone: Its specificity is not known.

The study, taken as a whole, reports: Follow-up analysis later connected one missense variant in DCLRE1C with trimming of TCR beta V- and J-genes. Sequencing depth roughly uniform across donors was assumed in presence/absence analyses. According to a later analysis, donors in an Asian-associated ancestry cluster reportedly had fewer N-insertions than the approximately 720-donor mean. The records held CMV serostatus as the only immune exposure information.

The V and J ends lost 5 bases and 6 bases, in that order; junction bases with no gene match: 3. CDR1 is MNHEY, CDR2 SVGAGI, per germline. This CDR3 region has 13 residues. The TCR was taken from a male donor in good health and CMV-seropositive. The rearrangement joins TRBV6-5 to TRBJ1-2, with 10 nucleotides matching TRBD1. Sequenced input: PBMCs. CDR3 protein: CASSRQGADGYTF. The CDR3 DNA is TGTGCCAGCAGTCGACAGGGGGCGGATGGCTACACCTTC.